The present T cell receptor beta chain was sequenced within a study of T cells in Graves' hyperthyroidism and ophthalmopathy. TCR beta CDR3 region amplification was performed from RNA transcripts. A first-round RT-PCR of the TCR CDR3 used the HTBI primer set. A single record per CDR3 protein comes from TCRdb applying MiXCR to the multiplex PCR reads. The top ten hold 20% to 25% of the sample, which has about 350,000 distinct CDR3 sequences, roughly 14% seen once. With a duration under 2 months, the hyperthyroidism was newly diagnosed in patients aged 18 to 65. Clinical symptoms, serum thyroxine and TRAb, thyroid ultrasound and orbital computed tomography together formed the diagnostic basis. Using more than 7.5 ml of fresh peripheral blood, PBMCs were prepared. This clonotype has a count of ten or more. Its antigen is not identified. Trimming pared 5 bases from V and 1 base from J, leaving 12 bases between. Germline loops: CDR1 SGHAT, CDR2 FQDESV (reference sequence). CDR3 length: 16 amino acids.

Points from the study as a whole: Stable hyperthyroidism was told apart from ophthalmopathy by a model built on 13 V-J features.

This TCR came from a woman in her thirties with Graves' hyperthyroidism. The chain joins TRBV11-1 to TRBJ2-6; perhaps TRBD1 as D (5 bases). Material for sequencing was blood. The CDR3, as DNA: TGTGCCAGCAGCAAAGGGGCCAGGTCTGGGGCCAACGTCCTGACTTTC. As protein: CASSKGARSGANVLTF.